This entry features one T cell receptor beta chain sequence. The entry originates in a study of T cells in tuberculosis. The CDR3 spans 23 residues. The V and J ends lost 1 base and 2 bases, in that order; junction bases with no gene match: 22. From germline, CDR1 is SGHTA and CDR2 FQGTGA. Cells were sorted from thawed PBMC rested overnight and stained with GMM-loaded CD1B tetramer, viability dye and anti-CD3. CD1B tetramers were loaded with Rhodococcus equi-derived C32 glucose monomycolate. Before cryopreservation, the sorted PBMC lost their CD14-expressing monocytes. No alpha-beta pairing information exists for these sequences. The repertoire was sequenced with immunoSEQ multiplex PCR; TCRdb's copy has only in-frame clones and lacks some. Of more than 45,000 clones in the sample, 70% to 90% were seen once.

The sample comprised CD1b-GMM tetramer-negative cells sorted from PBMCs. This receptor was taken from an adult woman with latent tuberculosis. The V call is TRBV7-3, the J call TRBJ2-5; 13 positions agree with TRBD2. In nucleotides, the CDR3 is TGTGCCAGCAGCTTAAGACCCGAGAAACGTCCCGGGACTAGCGGGGCCCTACAAGAGACCCAGTACTTC. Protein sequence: CASSLRPEKRPGTSGALQETQYF.